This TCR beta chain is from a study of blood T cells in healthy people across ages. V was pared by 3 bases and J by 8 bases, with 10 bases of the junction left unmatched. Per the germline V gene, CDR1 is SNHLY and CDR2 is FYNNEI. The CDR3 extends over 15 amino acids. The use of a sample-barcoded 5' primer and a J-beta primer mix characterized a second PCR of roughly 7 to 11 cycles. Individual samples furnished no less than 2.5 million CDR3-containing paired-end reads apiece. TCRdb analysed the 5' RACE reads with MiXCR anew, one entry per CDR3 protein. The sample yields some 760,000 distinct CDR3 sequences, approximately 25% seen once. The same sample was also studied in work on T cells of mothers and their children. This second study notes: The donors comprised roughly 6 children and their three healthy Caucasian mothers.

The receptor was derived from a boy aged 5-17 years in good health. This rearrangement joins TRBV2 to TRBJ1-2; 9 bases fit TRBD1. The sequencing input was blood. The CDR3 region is CASSDIRDRARGYTF. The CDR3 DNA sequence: TGTGCCAGCAGTGATATTAGGGACAGGGCTCGAGGCTACACCTTC.